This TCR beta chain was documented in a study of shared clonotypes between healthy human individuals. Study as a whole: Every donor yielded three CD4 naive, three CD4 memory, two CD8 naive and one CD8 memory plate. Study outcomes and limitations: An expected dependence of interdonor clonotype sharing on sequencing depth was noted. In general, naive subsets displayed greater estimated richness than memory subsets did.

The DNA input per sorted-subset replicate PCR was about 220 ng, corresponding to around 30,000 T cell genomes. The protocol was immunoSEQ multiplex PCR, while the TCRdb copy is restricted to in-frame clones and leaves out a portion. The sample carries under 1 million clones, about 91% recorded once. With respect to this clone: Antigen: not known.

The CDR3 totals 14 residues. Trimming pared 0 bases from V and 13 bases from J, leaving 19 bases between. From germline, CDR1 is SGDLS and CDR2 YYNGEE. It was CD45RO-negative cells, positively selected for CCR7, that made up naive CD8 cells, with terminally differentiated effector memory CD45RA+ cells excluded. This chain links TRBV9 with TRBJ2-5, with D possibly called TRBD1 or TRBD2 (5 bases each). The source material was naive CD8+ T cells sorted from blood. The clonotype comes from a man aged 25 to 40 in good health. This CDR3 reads CASSVGGDEPSRYF. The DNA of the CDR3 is TGTGCCAGCAGCGTAGGTGGGGACGAGCCCTCGAGGTACTTC.